This TCR beta chain was identified in a study of blood T cells in healthy people across ages. Sample-barcoded 5' priming and a J-beta primer mix drove a second PCR of about 7 to 11 cycles. TCRdb re-called the 5' RACE reads with MiXCR, one entry per CDR3 protein. The sample has over 600,000 distinct CDR3 sequences; roughly two fifths are singletons. Input material: blood. The sequence came from a man at least 80 years old in good health.

This CDR3 reads CATSAMDRGEYEQYF. The CDR3 DNA is TGTGCCACCAGTGCCATGGACAGGGGAGAATACGAGCAGTACTTC. The J gene is TRBJ2-7, the V gene TRBV24-1; TRBD1 agrees at 9 bases. V was clipped by 5 bases and J by 4 bases; unmatched bases: 8. This CDR3 region has 15 residues. The germline V gene encodes CDR1 KGHDR and CDR2 SFDVKD.